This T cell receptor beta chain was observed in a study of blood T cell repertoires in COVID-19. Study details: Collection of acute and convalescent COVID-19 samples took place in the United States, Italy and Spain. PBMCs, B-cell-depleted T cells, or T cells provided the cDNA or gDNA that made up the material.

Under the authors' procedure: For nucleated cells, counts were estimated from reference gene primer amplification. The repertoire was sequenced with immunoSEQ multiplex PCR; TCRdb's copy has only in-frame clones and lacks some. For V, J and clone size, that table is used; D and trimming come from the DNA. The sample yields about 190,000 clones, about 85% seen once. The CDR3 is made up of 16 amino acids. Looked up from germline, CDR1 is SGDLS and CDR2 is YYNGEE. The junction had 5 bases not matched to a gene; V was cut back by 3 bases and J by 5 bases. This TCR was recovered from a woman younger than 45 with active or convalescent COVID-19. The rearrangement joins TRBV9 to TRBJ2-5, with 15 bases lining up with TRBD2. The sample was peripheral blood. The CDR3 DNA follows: TGTGCCAGCAGCGAGGGACTAGCGGGGGGAGAGGAGACCCAGTACTTC. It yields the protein CASSEGLAGGEETQYF.